Following are 27 T cell receptor beta chains from one sample sequenced in a study of siplizumab effects on memory and regulatory T cells. Method: immunoSEQ multiplex PCR; TCRdb's copy keeps in-frame clones and lacks some. The sample shows under 70,000 clones, roughly 85% of them seen only once. Sequences were obtained from memory CD4+ T cells sorted from blood. These receptors came from a human donor in good health.

The chain joins TRBV30 to TRBJ1-1; D perhaps matches TRBD1 (6 bases). V lost 3 bases and J 1 base, leaving 9 bases between the germline ends. CDR1 and CDR2 from the germline V gene are GTSNPN and SVGIG (reference sequence). The CDR3 is 13 amino acids. CDR3 region: CAWSRGANTEAFF. CDR3 DNA: TGTGCCTGGAGCCGGGGGGCGAACACTGAAGCTTTCTTT.

V is TRBV28 and J is TRBJ2-1, with 9 bases aligning to TRBD2. The CDR3 length is 15 residues. CDR1 and CDR2 (germline): MDHEN, SYDVKM. The V and J ends lost 5 bases and 6 bases, in that order; junction bases with no gene match: 8. The CDR3 is CASSLPGLASNEQFF. CDR3 in DNA: TGTGCCAGCAGTCTACCGGGACTAGCTTCCAATGAGCAGTTCTTC.

The gene calls are TRBV11-2 and TRBJ1-2; D is unclear. Trimming took off 5 bases at V and 10 bases at J, with 17 bases between the two ends. Germline assignment: CDR1 SGHAT and CDR2 FQNNGV. CDR3 length equals 13 residues. The CDR3 loop is CASSPIGSITYTF. In DNA, the CDR3 is TGTGCCAGCAGCCCCATTGGGTCTATTACCTACACCTTC.

The chain carries TRBV9 and TRBJ2-3; 11 bases map to TRBD2. J lost 6 bases, V lost 0 bases, and 9 bases had no gene match. CDR1 SGDLS and CDR2 YYNGEE come from the germline V gene. The CDR3 runs to 17 residues. The CDR3 nucleotides read TGTGCCAGCAGCGTAGATGGTAGCGGGGGGGAATATGATACGCAGTATTTT. Translating gives CASSVDGSGGEYDTQYF.

The CDR3, as DNA: TGCGCCAGCAGCCGGGACAGGGGGGATGAAAAACTGTTTTTT. It specifies CASSRDRGDEKLFF. V is TRBV4-3 and J is TRBJ1-4; 11 nucleotides agree with TRBD1. CDR1 LGHNA and CDR2 YSLEER come from the germline V gene. This CDR3 spans 14 amino acids. Trimming at V came to 4 bases and at J to 6 bases, leaving 1 base not matched to a gene.

The chain has TRBV11-1 and TRBJ1-2; D not resolved. With 1 base removed from V and 1 base from J, the gap between germline ends came to 4 bases. The germline V gene encodes CDR1 SGHAT and CDR2 FQDESV (reference sequence). The CDR3 totals 13 residues. CDR3 coding DNA: TGTGCCAGCAGCTTAGGAGATAACTATGGCTACACCTTC. Its protein is CASSLGDNYGYTF. Based on the CDR3 plus reference TRBV11-1 and TRBJ1-2, the full variable domain is EAEVAQSPRYKITEKSQAVAFWCDPISGHATLYWYRQILGQGPELLVQFQDESVVDDSQLPKDRFSAERLKGVDSTLKIQPAELGDSAMYLCASSLGDNYGYTFGSGTRLTVV.

V usage is TRBV28 and J usage is TRBJ1-2; TRBD1 might be the D (6 bases). CDR3 length equals 13 residues. Trimming pared 6 bases from V and 5 bases from J, leaving 13 bases between. Per the germline V gene, CDR1 is MDHEN and CDR2 is SYDVKM. The CDR3 is CASRQPTGYGYTF. The CDR3 region has the DNA TGTGCCAGCAGGCAACCGACAGGATATGGCTACACCTTC.

The chain carries TRBV5-6 and TRBJ1-3, with D hard to call. This CDR3 is built from 15 residues. CDR1 and CDR2 (germline): SGHDT, YYEEEE. The V gene lost 4 bases and the J gene lost 4 bases, with 15 bases spanning the gap. CDR3 amino acids: CASSTTTGRGNTIYF. Written as DNA, the CDR3 is TGTGCCAGCAGCACAACCACGGGGAGGGGAAACACCATATATTTT.

The chain employs TRBV5-1 and TRBJ2-7; TRBD1 agrees at 8 bases. This CDR3 has 14 amino acids. Germline CDR1 and CDR2: SGHRS and YFSETQ. With V trimmed by 3 bases and J by 2 bases, 4 bases remained unmatched. This CDR3 reads CASSSTQGAYEQYF. CDR3 nucleotides: TGCGCCAGCAGCTCTACACAGGGGGCCTACGAGCAGTACTTC. Full variable domain (missing parts from reference TRBV5-1 and TRBJ2-7): KAGVTQTPRYLIKTRGQQVTLSCSPISGHRSVSWYQQTPGQGLQFLFEYFSETQRNKGNFPGRFSGRQFSNSRSEMNVSTLELGDSALYLCASSSTQGAYEQYFGPGTRLTVT.

The chain recombines TRBV6-1 with TRBJ2-1, with D perhaps matching TRBD2 (6 bases). CDR1 and CDR2 from the germline V gene are MNHNS and SASEGT. This CDR3 has 15 residues. V dropped 2 bases and J dropped 0 bases, with 8 bases sitting between them. This CDR3 reads CASSEIGGSYNEQFF. In DNA, the CDR3 is TGTGCCAGCAGTGAAATCGGGGGCTCCTACAATGAGCAGTTCTTC.

The chain has TRBV18 and TRBJ1-1, with a possible D match to TRBD1 (5 bases). CDR1 KGHSH and CDR2 LQKENI come from the germline V gene. The CDR3 runs 16 residues. V shed 0 bases and J shed 0 bases, with 11 bases lying between them. The CDR3 nucleotides read TGTGCCAGCTCACCACCCCGGGGGGGAATGAACACTGAAGCTTTCTTT. Translated: CASSPPRGGMNTEAFF.

The chain employs TRBV10-3 and TRBJ2-7; D uncertain. V was shortened by 5 bases and J by 0 bases, with 8 bases between the two germline ends. The CDR3 has 13 amino acids. The germline CDR1 and CDR2 sequences are ENHRY and SYGVKD. In DNA form, the CDR3 reads TGTGCCATCAGTCCTGACCTCTCCTACGAGCAGTACTTC. Encoded protein: CAISPDLSYEQYF.

A remark on this clone: The same CDR3 also results from other DNA sequences found in this sample. The V and J genes are TRBV6-4 and TRBJ2-1, with D uncertain. Trimming shortened V by 6 bases and J by 4 bases, and 10 bases separated the two germline ends. This CDR3 contains 13 residues. Germline CDR1 MRHNA, CDR2 SNTAGT. The CDR3 is CASSGYPYNEQFF. The CDR3 DNA reads as TGTGCCAGCAGCGGTTACCCTTACAATGAGCAGTTCTTC.

The chain couples TRBV10-3 to TRBJ2-3, with 8 bases matching TRBD1. V was pared by 6 bases and J by 4 bases, with 15 bases of the junction left unmatched. The length of the CDR3 is 17 residues. The germline CDR1 and CDR2 sequences are ENHRY and SYGVKD. The DNA for the CDR3 is TGTGCCATCAGCCCTAGTCCCGGGACAGGTGAGCCAGATACGCAGTATTTT. The encoded protein is CAISPSPGTGEPDTQYF.

V is TRBV4-2 and J is TRBJ1-1; a weak D match, TRBD1 (6 bases). CDR1 LGHNA and CDR2 YNFKEQ come from the germline V gene. Trimming removed 4 bases at V and 0 bases at J, with 12 bases between. CDR3 length equals 15 residues. DNA of the CDR3: TGTGCCAGCAGCCGAACAGGGACGGTGAACACTGAAGCTTTCTTT. Its translation is CASSRTGTVNTEAFF.

This chain links TRBV27 with TRBJ2-6; 8 nucleotides line up with TRBD1. The trim removed 3 bases at V and 0 bases at J, leaving 7 bases unmatched. In germline, CDR1 is MNHEY, CDR2 SMNVEV (reference sequence). The CDR3 consists of 18 residues. CDR3 in DNA: TGTGCCAGCAGTTTGCAGGGGGCGACCTACTCTGGGGCCAACGTCCTGACTTTC. It encodes CASSLQGATYSGANVLTF.

By its share, this clone is medium-sized (0.01 to 0.1%). The V gene is TRBV4-3, the J gene TRBJ1-3; the D is unclear. The CDR3 loop spans 14 amino acids. Germline CDR1 LGHNA, CDR2 YSLEER. The V end was cut by 3 bases, the J end by 0 bases, with 6 bases between. The CDR3 DNA follows: TGCGCCAGCAGCCACGACTTCTCTGGAAACACCATATATTTT. Translating gives CASSHDFSGNTIYF.

This clone was seen more than once but under ten times. This chain connects TRBV5-4 to TRBJ1-1; 7 bases are a match to TRBD1. J lost 2 bases, V lost 4 bases, and 8 bases had no gene match. Per germline, CDR1 SGHNT and CDR2 YYREEE (reference sequence). The CDR3 contains 15 residues. The CDR3 region has the DNA TGTGCCAGCAGCCATTCACAGGGGACTAACACTGAAGCTTTCTTT. Translation: CASSHSQGTNTEAFF.

This sequence joins TRBV7-2 and TRBJ1-3; D is uncertain. V lost 1 base and J 0 bases, leaving 4 bases between the germline ends. Per germline, CDR1 SGHTA and CDR2 FQGNSA. CDR3 length: 14 residues. The CDR3 sequence is CASSLESSGNTIYF. CDR3 in DNA: TGTGCCAGCAGCTTAGAGAGCTCTGGAAACACCATATATTTT.

This sequence joins TRBV18 and TRBJ1-2, with D uncertain. The ends were cut back, 3 bases at V and 8 bases at J, with 19 bases in the middle. From germline, CDR1 is KGHSH and CDR2 LQKENI. The CDR3 covers 15 residues. CDR3 residues: CASSPTLTAVLGYTF. Here the CDR3 DNA reads TGTGCCAGCTCACCCACGTTGACCGCTGTCCTCGGCTACACCTTC.

This clone was recorded once. The chain carries TRBV7-2 and TRBJ2-1; 7 bases are shared with TRBD1. Germline CDR1 is SGHTA and CDR2 is FQGNSA. The trim removed 5 bases at V and 10 bases at J, leaving 11 bases unmatched. This CDR3 has 14 amino acids. The CDR3: CASSGRQGRGEQFF. CDR3 coding DNA: TGTGCCAGCAGCGGCCGACAGGGCCGTGGCGAGCAGTTCTTC.

The J gene is TRBJ1-6, the V gene TRBV6-5; 9 bases agree with TRBD1. The CDR3 totals 15 residues. The germline gives CDR1 MNHEY, CDR2 SVGAGI. With V trimmed by 2 bases and J by 7 bases, 3 bases remained unmatched. The CDR3 loop is CASSYTGTGNSPLHF. The CDR3 DNA reads TGTGCCAGCAGTTACACCGGGACAGGGAATTCACCCCTCCACTTT.

J is TRBJ2-5 and V is TRBV7-9, with D possibly matching TRBD2 (5 bases). V lost 2 bases to trimming and J lost 2 bases, with 6 bases between them. The CDR3 runs to 13 residues. Germline V gives CDR1 SEHNR, CDR2 FQNEAQ (reference sequence). CDR3 region: CASSLRDQETQYF. DNA for the CDR3: TGTGCCAGCAGCTTACGGGATCAAGAGACCCAGTACTTC.

This clone occurred once. The J gene is TRBJ1-1, the V gene TRBV6-5; D gene uncertain. Deletions cut 2 bases from V and 5 bases from J, with 9 bases between. The CDR3 contains 13 residues. Germline values: CDR1 MNHEY, CDR2 SVGAGI. The CDR3 sequence is CASSYLRGTEAFF. The CDR3 DNA reads TGTGCCAGCAGTTACCTTCGGGGTACTGAAGCTTTCTTT.

The chain carries TRBV29-1 and TRBJ1-4, with D possibly TRBD1 on 5 matching bases. Germline CDR1 and CDR2: SQVTM and ANQGSEA. The CDR3 totals 12 residues. Trimming cost V 4 bases and J 13 bases, with 16 bases left between them. The CDR3 bases are TGCAGCGTTGTGGACGGTCCGGGGGGACTGTTTTTT. The encoded protein is CSVVDGPGGLFF.

The rearrangement joins TRBV5-4 to TRBJ2-3, with 10 bases identical to TRBD2. The CDR3 runs to 16 residues. V shed 0 bases and J 5 bases; nucleotides not matched to a gene: 6. In germline, CDR1 is SGHNT, CDR2 YYREEE (reference sequence). CDR3 amino acids: CASSLGLAGAIDTQYF. CDR3 in DNA: TGTGCCAGCAGCTTGGGGCTAGCGGGGGCAATAGATACGCAGTATTTT.

The genes are TRBV18 and TRBJ1-2; possibly TRBD1 for D (6 bases). Germline V gene sequence: CDR1 KGHSH, CDR2 LQKENI. The CDR3 totals 15 residues. The V end was cut by 4 bases, the J end by 4 bases, with 16 bases between. The CDR3 sequence: CASSLTQGFGYGYTF. The CDR3 DNA is TGTGCCAGCTCACTTACACAGGGATTCGGCTATGGCTACACCTTC. Filled out from reference TRBV18 and TRBJ1-2, the complete variable domain reads NAGVMQNPRHLVRRRGQEARLRCSPMKGHSHVYWYRQLPEEGLKFMVYLQKENIIDESGMPKERFSAEFPKEGPSILRIQQVVRGDSAAYFCASSLTQGFGYGYTFGSGTRLTVV.